This passage covers 16 T cell receptor beta chains from one sample sequenced in a study of blood T cell repertoires in COVID-19. Libraries were prepared by immunoSEQ multiplex PCR; TCRdb keeps only in-frame clonotypes and omits some of them. The sample includes approximately 270,000 clones, around 90% seen only once; the top ten take roughly 2.2%. The sample consisted of peripheral blood. These receptors originate from a man between 50 and 59 years old with acute or convalescent COVID-19.

The chain couples TRBV5-1 to TRBJ2-4, with D maybe TRBD2 (6 bases). The CDR3 covers 16 residues. Germline V lookup: CDR1 SGHRS, CDR2 YFSETQ. Trimming removed 4 bases from V and 2 bases from J, with 16 bases in between. The CDR3 loop is CASSPGVGVTKNIQYF. The CDR3 nucleotides are TGCGCCAGCAGCCCGGGGGTCGGGGTTACCAAAAACATTCAGTACTTC.

The chain carries TRBV2 and TRBJ2-7, with TRBD1 identical over 9 bases. This CDR3 contains 14 residues. The ends lost 7 bases at V and 9 bases at J; junction bases unmatched: 13. Germline values: CDR1 SNHLY, CDR2 FYNNEI. CDR3 sequence reads: CASTTGQGREGQYF. Here the CDR3 DNA reads TGTGCCAGCACCACGGGACAGGGACGAGAAGGGCAGTACTTC.

V is TRBV27 and J is TRBJ1-2; 9 bases match TRBD1. V shed 4 bases, J shed 2 bases, and the junction held 5 bases outside the gene matches. Germline V gene lookup returns CDR1 MNHEY and CDR2 SMNVEV (reference sequence). The CDR3 covers 15 residues. This CDR3 reads CASSSGTGPNYGYTF. The DNA of the CDR3 is TGTGCCAGCAGTTCGGGGACAGGGCCCAACTATGGCTACACCTTC.

This clone was counted ten times or more. V is TRBV7-8 and J is TRBJ1-3, with 10 bases identical to TRBD1. The ends lost 5 bases at V and 3 bases at J; junction bases unmatched: 13. Germline values: CDR1 SGHVS, CDR2 FQNEAQ. This CDR3 contains 18 residues. The CDR3 region is CASSHRTGTGVGGNTIYF. The CDR3 region has the DNA TGTGCCAGCAGCCATCGAACCGGGACAGGGGTGGGTGGAAACACCATATATTTT.

This clone was recorded once. V and J are TRBV9 and TRBJ2-1; 7 bases align to TRBD1. With 4 bases clipped from V and 7 bases from J, the junction kept 8 bases outside the gene matches. This CDR3 is built from 14 residues. The germline V gene has CDR1 SGDLS and CDR2 YYNGEE. CDR3 sequence: CASSTPQGNNEQFF. Written as DNA, the CDR3 is TGTGCCAGCAGCACGCCACAGGGGAATAATGAGCAGTTCTTC.

The rearrangement uses TRBV27 and TRBJ1-6, with D unclear. This CDR3 comprises 13 residues. CDR1 is MNHEY, CDR2 SMNVEV, per germline (reference sequence). Trimming removed 8 bases at V and 6 bases at J, with 11 bases between. The CDR3 loop is CASGGVVNSPLHF. In DNA form, the CDR3 reads TGTGCCAGCGGCGGGGTAGTTAATTCACCCCTCCACTTT.

J is TRBJ2-5 and V is TRBV3-1 (or the pseudogene TRBV3-2), with no clear D. CDR1 is LGHDT, CDR2 YNNKEL, per germline (reference sequence). CDR3 size: 14 residues. Trimming pared 4 bases from V and 1 base from J, leaving 10 bases between. The CDR3: CASSRRHVQETQYF. CDR3 DNA: TGTGCCAGCAGCCGACGACACGTCCAAGAGACCCAGTACTTC.

The chain has TRBV12-5 and TRBJ2-5; D unclear. Germline V gene data show CDR1 as LGHNT and CDR2 as FRNRAP. The CDR3 is made up of 11 amino acids. Trimming took 2 bases from V and 7 from J, leaving 5 bases between them. CDR3 sequence: CASGLYRTQYF. In nucleotides, the CDR3 is TGTGCTAGTGGTTTGTATCGGACCCAGTACTTC. The variable domain in full, completed from reference TRBV12-5 and TRBJ2-5, reads DARVTQTPRHKVTEMGQEVTMRCQPILGHNTVFWYRQTMMQGLELLAYFRNRAPLDDSGMPKDRFSAEMPDATLATLKIQPSEPRDSAVYFCASGLYRTQYFGPGTRLLVL.

The chain joins TRBV2 to TRBJ2-7, with D possibly being TRBD2 (6 bases). Germline loops: CDR1 SNHLY, CDR2 FYNNEI. Between the trimmed V and J ends, which lost 3 bases and 8 bases, there was a span of 23 bases. This CDR3 spans 16 amino acids. CDR3 nucleotide sequence: TGTGCCAGCAGTGATGAAGCAGTCACCCAGGGAGGAAAGCAGTACTTC. Its translation: CASSDEAVTQGGKQYF. Looking up the rest from reference TRBV2 and TRBJ2-7 gives the full variable domain: EPEVTQTPSHQVTQMGQEVILRCVPISNHLYFYWYRQILGQKVEFLVSFYNNEISEKSEIFDDQFSVERPDGSNFTLKIRSTKLEDSAMYFCASSDEAVTQGGKQYFGPGTRLTVT.

The rearrangement joins TRBV7-2 to TRBJ1-2; possibly TRBD1 for D (6 bases). V was cut by 0 bases and J by 4 bases, with 12 bases left in between. Per germline, CDR1 SGHTA and CDR2 FQGNSA. CDR3 length: 15 amino acids. The CDR3 bases are TGTGCCAGCAGCTTAGCGGCAGGGGCTGGCTATGGCTACACCTTC. This sequence encodes CASSLAAGAGYGYTF.

The rearrangement uses TRBV6-5 and TRBJ2-1; 7 bases line up with TRBD1. The CDR3 covers 16 residues. The V gene end was trimmed by 0 bases and the J gene end by 2 bases; junction bases not matched to a gene: 4. Germline loops: CDR1 MNHEY, CDR2 SVGAGI. CDR3 sequence: CASSYSDRDPYNEQFF. CDR3 DNA sequence: TGTGCCAGCAGTTACTCCGACAGGGACCCCTACAATGAGCAGTTCTTC.

This clone occurred many times. J is TRBJ1-4 and V is TRBV7-9; the match to TRBD1 covers 7 bases. Germline V gene data show CDR1 as SEHNR and CDR2 as FQNEAQ (reference sequence). The CDR3 has 15 residues. V was pared by 5 bases and J by 8 bases, with 11 bases of the junction left unmatched. The CDR3 nucleotides read TGTGCCAGCAGCCTCCGACAGGGAGTAGAAGAAAAACTGTTTTTT. Translating it yields CASSLRQGVEEKLFF.

This chain joins TRBV29-1 and TRBJ1-1; tentative D call: TRBD1 (6 bases). V lost 4 bases and J lost 11, with 29 bases in between. This CDR3 comprises 16 residues. The germline gives CDR1 SQVTM, CDR2 ANQGSEA. The CDR3 DNA sequence: TGCAGCGTTGGGGCCTTAACGGGACCCAAGGGCCAGGGGGCTTTCTTT. Its protein product is CSVGALTGPKGQGAFF.

V is TRBV9 and J is TRBJ2-3; the D gene is possibly TRBD2 (6 bases). The CDR3 sequence is 15 residues long. Germline lookup yields CDR1 SGDLS and CDR2 YYNGEE. The V gene lost 2 bases and the J gene lost 2 bases, with 12 bases spanning the gap. The CDR3 loop reads CASSVGLEYTDTQYF. CDR3 bases: TGTGCCAGCAGCGTGGGACTGGAATACACAGATACGCAGTATTTT.

The J gene is TRBJ1-5, the V gene TRBV12-3 or TRBV12-4; tentatively, D is TRBD1 (5 bases). V lost 7 bases, J lost 5 bases, and 12 bases lay in between. This CDR3 spans 13 amino acids. The CDR3 DNA reads as TGTGCCAGCACCCCGGACACTTATCAGCCCCAGCATTTT. Encoded protein: CASTPDTYQPQHF.

The DNA of the CDR3 is TGCGCCAGCAGCTTGGCGCCCGGGACAGGGGTCGGCTACACCTTC. Amino acid sequence: CASSLAPGTGVGYTF. The chain is built from TRBV5-1 and TRBJ1-2, with 10 bases identical to TRBD1. Germline CDR1 SGHRS, CDR2 YFSETQ. Trimming took 0 bases from V and 8 from J; bases not matched to a gene: 7. The CDR3 contains 15 residues.